The entry that follows covers one TCR beta chain sequence. Its antigen is not known. This record belongs to a study of T cell responses to AZD1222 COVID-19 vaccine. This table comes from immunoSEQ multiplex PCR, and its TCRdb copy is limited to in-frame clones, with some not included. The sample gives about 260,000 clones, approximately 95% of which show up once; around 0.6% is in the top ten. V was shortened by 2 bases and J by 0 bases, with 7 bases between the two germline ends. The CDR3 consists of 14 residues. Looked up from germline, CDR1 is KGHSH and CDR2 is LQKENI. The study, taken as a whole, reports: It was only after the peak T cell response that any repertoires were sampled.

The starting material was peripheral blood, obtained on day 0 of AZD1222 vaccination. The sequence was collected from an adult in good health. The chain joins TRBV18 to TRBJ1-1, with D unresolved. CDR3 residues: CASSPEGLNTEAFF. As DNA, the CDR3 is TGTGCCAGCTCACCAGAAGGATTGAACACTGAAGCTTTCTTT.